Following are 28 T cell receptor beta chains from one sample sequenced in a study of OX40 agonist ivuxolimab in advanced cancers. Library preparation was by the immunoSEQ multiplex PCR assay. Entries here come from immuneACCESS through TCRdb and include only in-frame sequences with V and J called. Some clones fail to appear in such tables; in the studies checked, an unresolved V gene covers under half of the shortfall, and the cause of the remainder is unknown. This sample comprises about 120,000 clones, 93% of them detected only once. The top ten clonotypes cover approximately 0.15% of the sample. Sequenced material: CD4+ or CD8+ T cells sorted from blood, taken in a trial of the OX40 agonist ivuxolimab. These receptor sequences come from an adult with an advanced solid tumor such as melanoma, head and neck, liver or kidney cancer.

The rearrangement joins TRBV2 to TRBJ2-3, with D perhaps matching TRBD1 (5 bases). CDR1 and CDR2 from the germline V gene are SNHLY and FYNNEI. The CDR3 spans 13 residues. The germline V and J ends were trimmed by 8 bases and 4 bases, with 13 bases remaining between them. The CDR3 DNA follows: TGTGCCAGCGGTAAAGGGGTCCCAGATACGCAGTATTTT. This sequence encodes CASGKGVPDTQYF.

CDR3: CASSLTTGSETQYF. The CDR3 nucleotides read TGTGCCAGCAGCCTCACCACAGGGTCAGAGACCCAGTACTTC. The rearrangement links TRBV5-6 to TRBJ2-5; D perhaps matches TRBD1 (6 bases). The length of the CDR3 is 14 residues. The germline CDR1 and CDR2 sequences are SGHDT and YYEEEE. The V end lost 4 bases, the J end lost 4 bases, and 14 bases lay between the germline ends.

This chain uses TRBV9 with TRBJ2-5, with 10 positions matching TRBD2. CDR1 and CDR2 (germline): SGDLS, YYNGEE. V trimming: 3 bases; J trimming: 2 bases; junction bases outside the gene matches: 4. The CDR3 totals 15 residues. The CDR3 DNA is TGTGCCAGCAGCGCCGGACTAGCGGTACAAGAGACCCAGTACTTC. Translation: CASSAGLAVQETQYF.

V is TRBV28 and J is TRBJ2-7; 9 bases align to TRBD1. Germline V gene lookup returns CDR1 MDHEN and CDR2 SYDVKM. Germline trimming cut 5 bases from V and 6 bases from J; bases unmatched to any gene: 8. CDR3 length: 14 residues. The CDR3 here is CASSLEQGAGEQYF. CDR3 sequence (DNA): TGTGCCAGCAGTCTGGAACAGGGGGCGGGCGAGCAGTACTTC.

V usage is TRBV16 and J usage is TRBJ2-7; 8 positions match TRBD2. Germline loops: CDR1 KGHSY, CDR2 FQNENV. CDR3 length: 15 amino acids. Trimming at V came to 7 bases and at J to 6 bases, leaving 14 bases not matched to a gene. CDR3 protein: CASTPSIAGGPEQYF. The CDR3 coding sequence is TGTGCCAGCACCCCAAGTATTGCGGGGGGACCCGAGCAGTACTTC.

The chain has TRBV4-1 and TRBJ2-1; the match to TRBD2 covers 10 bases. Losses at the gene ends were 3 bases for V and 6 bases for J; bases not matched to a gene: 14. Germline V gene sequence: CDR1 MGHRA, CDR2 YSYEKL. The CDR3 has 18 residues. CDR3 bases: TGCGCCAGCAGCCACCGTTTCACCGGGACTAGCGCTGGCAATGAGCAGTTCTTC. It yields the protein CASSHRFTGTSAGNEQFF.

The chain has TRBV6-5 and TRBJ1-2, with a possible D match to TRBD1 (5 bases). Trimming took off 4 bases at V and 5 bases at J, with 8 bases between the two ends. Germline V CDR1 and CDR2: MNHEY, SVGAGI. CDR3 size: 12 residues. The CDR3 loop reads CASSSGLYGYTF. Here the CDR3 DNA reads TGTGCCAGCAGTTCGGGGCTATATGGCTACACCTTC.

CDR3 sequence (DNA): TGTGCTGGGGGTGGGGCGGGGACCCAGTACTTC. Protein sequence: CAGGGAGTQYF. The chain carries TRBV2 and TRBJ2-5; the D gene could be TRBD1 or TRBD2 (5 bases each). In germline, CDR1 is SNHLY, CDR2 FYNNEI. CDR3 size: 11 residues.

The chain employs TRBV27 and TRBJ2-2; maybe TRBD1 (5 bases). Trimming left V 5 bases short and J 7 bases short, with 17 bases between. CDR1 and CDR2 (germline): MNHEY, SMNVEV (reference sequence). This CDR3 has 15 residues. CDR3 bases: TGTGCCAGCAGTCACCTGACCGTCAGGGTCGGGGAGCTGTTTTTT. Translation: CASSHLTVRVGELFF.

The J gene is TRBJ1-5, the V gene TRBV6-5; D call uncertain. The CDR3 is 13 residues long. Deletions cut 8 bases from V and 4 bases from J, with 12 bases between. Per germline, CDR1 MNHEY and CDR2 SVGAGI. For the CDR3, the DNA is TGTGCCAGCCGCAGCCCACTTAATCAGCCCCAGCATTTT. Protein product: CASRSPLNQPQHF.

The chain links TRBV5-1 to TRBJ1-3; D uncertain. V was shortened by 3 bases and J by 14 bases, with 21 bases between the two germline ends. The CDR3 loop spans 14 amino acids. Germline V lookup: CDR1 SGHRS, CDR2 YFSETQ. The CDR3 protein is CASSYSGDSLGVYF. Written as DNA, the CDR3 is TGCGCCAGCAGCTACTCGGGCGACTCACTGGGAGTATATTTT.

The chain links TRBV5-4 to TRBJ2-7; D is perhaps TRBD1 (6 bases). CDR3 length: 16 amino acids. With 0 bases removed from V and 3 bases from J, the gap between germline ends came to 16 bases. Germline V gene sequence: CDR1 SGHNT, CDR2 YYREEE (reference sequence). The CDR3 is CASSLGAGTPYYEQYF. DNA of the CDR3: TGTGCCAGCAGCTTGGGGGCCGGGACACCGTACTACGAGCAGTACTTC.

This sequence joins TRBV29-1 and TRBJ2-3; TRBD2 matches 9 bases. The CDR3 consists of 11 residues. CDR1 and CDR2 (germline): SQVTM, ANQGSEA. The junction had 6 bases not matched to a gene; V was cut back by 6 bases and J by 11 bases. CDR3 nucleotide sequence: TGCAGCGTACTTAGCGGGAGAGGGCAGTATTTT. Residues: CSVLSGRGQYF.

This rearrangement joins TRBV9 to TRBJ1-3; 11 bases fit TRBD1. Germline trimming cut 3 bases from V and 0 bases from J; bases unmatched to any gene: 11. Looked up from germline, CDR1 is SGDLS and CDR2 is YYNGEE. The CDR3 is 19 residues long. The CDR3 DNA is TGTGCCAGCAGCGCAGGACAGGGGGCGCGGGGCATCTCTGGAAACACCATATATTTT. Encoded protein: CASSAGQGARGISGNTIYF.

This rearrangement joins TRBV27 to TRBJ1-2, with D hard to call. V lost 6 bases and J lost 2, with 10 bases in between. CDR1 MNHEY and CDR2 SMNVEV come from the germline V gene (reference sequence). The CDR3 sequence is 13 residues long. The CDR3, as DNA: TGTGCCAGCAGCCTCAAAAGAAACTATGGCTACACCTTC. This sequence encodes CASSLKRNYGYTF.

The V and J genes are TRBV7-2 and TRBJ2-5; tentatively, D is TRBD2 (6 bases). The V and J ends lost 1 base and 4 bases respectively, with 13 bases between them. The CDR3 runs 15 residues. The germline gives CDR1 SGHTA, CDR2 FQGNSA. The chain's CDR3 is CASSLDGGSGETQYF. The CDR3 DNA is TGTGCCAGCAGCTTAGATGGGGGGAGCGGAGAGACCCAGTACTTC.

This chain connects TRBV19 to TRBJ2-1; D gene uncertain. Looked up from germline, CDR1 is LNHDA and CDR2 is SQIVND (reference sequence). Trimming took off 0 bases at V and 0 bases at J, with 9 bases between the two ends. CDR3 length: 16 amino acids. CDR3 bases: TGTGCCAGTAGTATAGACGGCGCACGCTCCTACAATGAGCAGTTCTTC. This codes for CASSIDGARSYNEQFF.

The chain employs TRBV21-1 and TRBJ1-1; the listed D gene, TRBD1, was not tested against the DNA. TRBV21-1 is given as a pseudogene. The CDR3 is made up of 15 amino acids. The CDR3 spells CASSKCAQDHTEAFF. For the CDR3, the DNA is TGTGCCAGCAGCAAATGCGCACAGGATCACACTGAAGCTTTCTTT.

The rearrangement uses TRBV27 and TRBJ2-1; D is perhaps TRBD2 (8 bases). Trimming removed 6 bases at V and 0 bases at J, with 18 bases between. The CDR3 is made up of 17 amino acids. Germline assignment: CDR1 MNHEY and CDR2 SMNVEV (reference sequence). The CDR3 loop is CASRKGAGGPSYNEQFF. The CDR3 nucleotides read TGTGCCAGCAGAAAGGGGGCGGGAGGCCCCTCCTACAATGAGCAGTTCTTC.

The chain uses TRBV7-3 and TRBJ2-3, with a weak D call TRBD1 (5 bases). With 2 bases removed from V and 3 bases from J, the gap between germline ends came to 18 bases. The CDR3 runs 17 residues. Germline V CDR1 and CDR2: SGHTA, FQGTGA. The DNA of the CDR3 is TGTGCCAGCAGCTTAGGTCGGGCGACAGCCACGACAGATACGCAGTATTTT. Protein sequence: CASSLGRATATTDTQYF.

V and J are TRBV7-2 and TRBJ2-5; no reliable D call. Trimming took 5 bases from V and 1 from J, leaving 17 bases between them. From germline, CDR1 is SGHTA and CDR2 FQGNSA. The CDR3 extends over 16 amino acids. The DNA for the CDR3 is TGTGCCAGCAGCCTCCTCCCGTTCCGTGCCCAAGAGACCCAGTACTTC. Translated, it gives CASSLLPFRAQETQYF.

The chain joins TRBV19 to TRBJ2-3; D gene unclear. Germline CDR1 is LNHDA and CDR2 is SQIVND (reference sequence). The CDR3 has 17 residues. Between the trimmed V and J ends, which lost 1 base and 4 bases, there was a span of 18 bases. The CDR3 DNA reads TGTGCCAGTAGTATAGCCGGCCCCCAATTCCCCGCAGATACGCAGTATTTT. Its translation is CASSIAGPQFPADTQYF.

The chain is built from TRBV18 and TRBJ1-4, with a weak D call TRBD1 (5 bases). The germline V gene encodes CDR1 KGHSH and CDR2 LQKENI. The V end was cut by 3 bases, the J end by 4 bases, with 12 bases between. CDR3 length: 15 amino acids. DNA of the CDR3: TGTGCCAGCTCACCGGGCCAGGGTGGTAATGAAAAACTGTTTTTT. This sequence encodes CASSPGQGGNEKLFF.

This clone was recorded a few times. The chain employs TRBV7-9 and TRBJ1-1; 8 bases agree with TRBD1. The trim removed 5 bases at V and 5 bases at J, leaving 10 bases unmatched. The germline V gene has CDR1 SEHNR and CDR2 FQNEAQ (reference sequence). This CDR3 has 15 residues. The CDR3 sequence: CASSRMQGAKTEAFF. For the CDR3, the DNA is TGTGCCAGCAGCCGGATGCAGGGGGCGAAGACTGAAGCTTTCTTT. The full variable domain, rest sourced from reference TRBV7-9 and TRBJ1-1, is DTGVSQNPRHKITKRGQNVTFRCDPISEHNRLYWYRQTLGQGPEFLTYFQNEAQLEKSRLLSDRFSAERPKGSFSTLEIQRTEQGDSAMYLCASSRMQGAKTEAFFGQGTRLTVV.

This chain connects TRBV11-1 to TRBJ1-6; D remains unclear. V was cut by 2 bases and J by 0 bases, with 8 bases left in between. The germline V gene encodes CDR1 SGHAT and CDR2 FQDESV (reference sequence). This CDR3 is built from 16 residues. In DNA, the CDR3 is TGTGCCAGCAGCTTATCTTTTAGCTCCTATAATTCACCCCTCCACTTT. Protein: CASSLSFSSYNSPLHF.

The CDR3 sequence: CASSTQDRLETQYF. The CDR3 DNA reads TGTGCCAGCAGCACCCAGGACAGATTAGAGACCCAGTACTTC. The V call is TRBV7-6, the J call TRBJ2-5; TRBD1 is a possible D gene (6 bases). The germline V gene has CDR1 SGHVS and CDR2 FNYEAQ. Trimming pared 5 bases from V and 4 bases from J, leaving 14 bases between. This CDR3 region has 14 residues.

The rearrangement joins TRBV29-1 to TRBJ2-1; 7 bases match TRBD1. Unmatched junction bases numbered 7, after V lost 0 bases and J lost 5 bases. From germline, CDR1 is SQVTM and CDR2 ANQGSEA. The CDR3 is 15 residues long. CDR3 protein: CSVEDGGRGNNEQFF. Written as DNA, the CDR3 is TGCAGCGTTGAAGATGGGGGCAGGGGGAACAATGAGCAGTTCTTC.

In regard to this clone: Germline is not matched at one junction end, which may reflect a read error. The chain carries TRBV7-9 and TRBJ2-1, with 11 bases fitting TRBD2. CDR1 is SEHNR, CDR2 FQNEAQ, per germline (reference sequence). The CDR3 sequence is 16 residues long. The CDR3 reads CASSLGTSGSYTEQFF. The CDR3 DNA is TGTGCCAGCAGCTTAGGTACTAGCGGGAGTTACACTGAGCAGTTCTTC.